This passage covers 6 T cell receptor beta chains from one sample sequenced in a study of shared clonotypes between healthy human individuals. Naive CD8 cells, CD45RO-negative and positively selected for CCR7, excluded terminally differentiated effector memory CD45RA+ cells. Repertoires were generated with immunoSEQ multiplex PCR, while TCRdb's copy carries only in-frame clones and drops some. This table holds roughly 650,000 clones, 95% to 96% found once. Sample: naive CD8+ T cells sorted from blood. The receptors were sampled from a woman aged 30 to 39 in good health.

As concerns this clone: The same CDR3 can be traced to other DNA sequences in this sample. The chain combines TRBV5-4 with TRBJ2-5; D is unresolved. Germline V lookup: CDR1 SGHNT, CDR2 YYREEE (reference sequence). Deletions cut 3 bases from V and 5 bases from J, with 5 bases between. This CDR3 is 11 amino acids long. DNA of the CDR3: TGTGCCAGCAGCTCACTGGAGACCCAGTACTTC. Residues: CASSSLETQYF. Together with reference TRBV5-4 and TRBJ2-5, the CDR3 gives the full variable domain: ETGVTQSPTHLIKTRGQQVTLRCSSQSGHNTVSWYQQALGQGPQFIFQYYREEENGRGNFPPRFSGLQFPNYSSELNVNALELDDSALYLCASSSLETQYFGPGTRLLVL.

The gene calls are TRBV6-6 and TRBJ2-5, with D unresolved. Germline V lookup: CDR1 MNHNY, CDR2 SVGAGI (reference sequence). V was shortened by 1 base and J by 0 bases, with 6 bases between the two germline ends. CDR3 length: 14 residues. This CDR3 is CASSYFSYQETQYF. The CDR3 bases are TGTGCCAGCAGTTACTTTTCCTACCAAGAGACCCAGTACTTC.

This clone was found once. This sequence joins TRBV4-1 and TRBJ1-5, with 8 bases matching TRBD1. This CDR3 comprises 15 residues. Germline V CDR1 and CDR2: MGHRA, YSYEKL. V was clipped by 1 base and J by 2 bases; unmatched bases: 1. CDR3 in amino acids: CASSQVGQGNQPQHF. In DNA form, the CDR3 reads TGCGCCAGCAGCCAAGTGGGACAGGGCAATCAGCCCCAGCATTTT.

The chain uses TRBV4-1 and TRBJ2-7; 7 bases fit TRBD1. V lost 2 bases and J lost 3; bases outside the gene matches: 10. This CDR3 spans 16 amino acids. CDR1 and CDR2 from the germline V gene are MGHRA and YSYEKL. The CDR3 nucleotides read TGCGCCAGCAGCCAAACGAGATCAGGGGGTTTCTACGAGCAGTACTTC. Protein sequence: CASSQTRSGGFYEQYF.

The J gene is TRBJ2-7, the V gene TRBV7-9; TRBD1 aligns across 10 bases. The junction had 2 bases not matched to a gene; V was cut back by 0 bases and J by 3 bases. CDR1 is SEHNR and CDR2 is FQNEAQ in the germline V gene (reference sequence). The CDR3 is 15 amino acids. CDR3 DNA: TGTGCCAGCAGCTTAGCGGGGGACAGGGGCTACGAGCAGTACTTC. It specifies CASSLAGDRGYEQYF.

This clone turned up a few times. V and J are TRBV2 and TRBJ2-7; D is uncertain. V gave up 0 bases and J gave up 5 bases, with 11 bases separating them. This CDR3 contains 14 residues. CDR1 and CDR2 (germline): SNHLY, FYNNEI. In DNA, the CDR3 is TGTGCCAGCAGTGAAGCTGGAATGGGAAACGAGCAGTACTTC. It yields the protein CASSEAGMGNEQYF. The complete variable domain, with remaining parts taken from reference TRBV2 and TRBJ2-7, reads EPEVTQTPSHQVTQMGQEVILRCVPISNHLYFYWYRQILGQKVEFLVSFYNNEISEKSEIFDDQFSVERPDGSNFTLKIRSTKLEDSAMYFCASSEAGMGNEQYFGPGTRLTVT.